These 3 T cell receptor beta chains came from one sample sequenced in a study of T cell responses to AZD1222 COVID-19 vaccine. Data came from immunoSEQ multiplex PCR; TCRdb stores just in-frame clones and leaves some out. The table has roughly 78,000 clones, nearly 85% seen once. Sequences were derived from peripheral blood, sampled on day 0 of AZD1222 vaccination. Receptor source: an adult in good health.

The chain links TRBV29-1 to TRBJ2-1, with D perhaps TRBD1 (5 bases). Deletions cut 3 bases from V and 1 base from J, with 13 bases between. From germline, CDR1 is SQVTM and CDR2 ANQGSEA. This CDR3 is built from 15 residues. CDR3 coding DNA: TGCAGCGTTGAGGGCCAGCAGGGATCCTACAATGAGCAGTTCTTC. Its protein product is CSVEGQQGSYNEQFF.

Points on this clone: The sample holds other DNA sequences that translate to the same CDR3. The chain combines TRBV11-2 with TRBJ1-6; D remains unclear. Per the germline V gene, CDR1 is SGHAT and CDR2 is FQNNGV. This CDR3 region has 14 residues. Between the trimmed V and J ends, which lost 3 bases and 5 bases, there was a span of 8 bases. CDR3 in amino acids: CASSFSGDNSPLHF. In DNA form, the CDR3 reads TGTGCCAGCAGCTTCTCGGGAGATAATTCACCCCTCCACTTT. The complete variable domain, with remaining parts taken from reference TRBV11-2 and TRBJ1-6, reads EAGVAQSPRYKIIEKRQSVAFWCNPISGHATLYWYQQILGQGPKLLIQFQNNGVVDDSQLPKDRFSAERLKGVDSTLKIQPAKLEDSAVYLCASSFSGDNSPLHFGNGTRLTVT.

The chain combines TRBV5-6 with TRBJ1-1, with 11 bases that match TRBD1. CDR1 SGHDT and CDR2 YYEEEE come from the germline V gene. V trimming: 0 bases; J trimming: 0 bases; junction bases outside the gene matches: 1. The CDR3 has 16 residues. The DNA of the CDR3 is TGTGCCAGCAGCTTGGGGACAGGGGGCCTGAACACTGAAGCTTTCTTT. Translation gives CASSLGTGGLNTEAFF.